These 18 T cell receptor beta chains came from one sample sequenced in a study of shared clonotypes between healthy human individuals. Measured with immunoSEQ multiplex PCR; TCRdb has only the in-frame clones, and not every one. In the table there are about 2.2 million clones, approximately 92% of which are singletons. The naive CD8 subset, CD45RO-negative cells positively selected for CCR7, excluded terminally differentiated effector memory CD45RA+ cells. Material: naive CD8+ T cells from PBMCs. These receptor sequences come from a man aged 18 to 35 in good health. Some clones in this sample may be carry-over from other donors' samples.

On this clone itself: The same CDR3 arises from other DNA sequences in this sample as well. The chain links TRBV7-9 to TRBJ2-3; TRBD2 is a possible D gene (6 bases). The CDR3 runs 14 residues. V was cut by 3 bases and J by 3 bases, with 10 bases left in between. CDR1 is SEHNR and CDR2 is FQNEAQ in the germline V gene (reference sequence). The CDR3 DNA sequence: TGTGCCAGCAGCTTGGGACTGGCAACAGATACGCAGTATTTT. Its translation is CASSLGLATDTQYF.

The chain's CDR3 is CASSPAAGSSYEQYF. The CDR3 coding sequence is TGTGCCAGCAGCCCTGCAGCGGGAAGCTCCTACGAGCAGTACTTC. This sequence joins TRBV5-5 and TRBJ2-7; 7 bases fit TRBD2. V shed 4 bases, J shed 0 bases, and the junction held 7 bases outside the gene matches. Germline values: CDR1 SGHKS, CDR2 YYEKEE (reference sequence). The CDR3 runs 15 residues.

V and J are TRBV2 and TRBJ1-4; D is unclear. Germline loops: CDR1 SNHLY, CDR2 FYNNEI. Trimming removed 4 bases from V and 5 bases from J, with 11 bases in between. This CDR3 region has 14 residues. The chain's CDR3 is CASSVGEGNEKLFF. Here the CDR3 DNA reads TGTGCCAGCAGTGTGGGAGAAGGGAATGAAAAACTGTTTTTT.

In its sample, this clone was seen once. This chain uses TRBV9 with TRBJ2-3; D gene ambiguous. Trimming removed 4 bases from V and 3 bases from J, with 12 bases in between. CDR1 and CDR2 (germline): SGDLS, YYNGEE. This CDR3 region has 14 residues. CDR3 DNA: TGTGCCAGCAGCCCAGTAGGGCTGACAGATACGCAGTATTTT. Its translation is CASSPVGLTDTQYF.

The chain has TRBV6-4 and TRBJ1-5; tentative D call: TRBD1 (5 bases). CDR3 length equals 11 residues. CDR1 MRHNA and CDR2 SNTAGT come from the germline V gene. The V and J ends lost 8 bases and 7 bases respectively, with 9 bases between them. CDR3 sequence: CASPQGQPQHF. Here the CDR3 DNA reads TGTGCCAGCCCCCAGGGCCAGCCCCAGCATTTT.

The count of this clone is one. As DNA, the CDR3 is TGTGCCAGCAGTGACCACTACAATGAGCAGTTCTTC. Encoded protein: CASSDHYNEQFF. This chain connects TRBV6-1 to TRBJ2-1; D gene ambiguous. The CDR3 extends over 12 amino acids. Germline CDR1 reads MNHNS; CDR2 reads SASEGT. Trimming removed 3 bases from V and 3 bases from J, with 3 bases in between.

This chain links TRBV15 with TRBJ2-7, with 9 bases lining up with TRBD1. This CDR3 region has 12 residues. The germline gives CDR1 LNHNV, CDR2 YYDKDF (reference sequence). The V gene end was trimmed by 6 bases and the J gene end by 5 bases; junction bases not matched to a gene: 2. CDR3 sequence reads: CATRGTGNEQYF. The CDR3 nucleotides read TGTGCCACCAGGGGGACAGGGAACGAGCAGTACTTC.

As DNA, the CDR3 is TGTGCCAGCAGCTTAGGTCCCGGGACAGGGGCCAACGTCCTGACTTTC. Translating it yields CASSLGPGTGANVLTF. The chain recombines TRBV7-9 with TRBJ2-6; a weak D match, TRBD1 (6 bases). The V gene lost 1 base and the J gene lost 4 bases, with 11 bases spanning the gap. Germline lookup yields CDR1 SEHNR and CDR2 FQNEAQ (reference sequence). There are 16 residues in the CDR3.

The CDR3 bases are TGTGCCAGCAGTGATGGGAGGGCCACAGATACGCAGTATTTT. Translation gives CASSDGRATDTQYF. V usage is TRBV25-1 and J usage is TRBJ2-3, with 7 bases matching TRBD2. V was pared by 3 bases and J by 2 bases, with 2 bases of the junction left unmatched. Germline assignment: CDR1 MGHDK and CDR2 SYGVNS. This CDR3 contains 14 residues.

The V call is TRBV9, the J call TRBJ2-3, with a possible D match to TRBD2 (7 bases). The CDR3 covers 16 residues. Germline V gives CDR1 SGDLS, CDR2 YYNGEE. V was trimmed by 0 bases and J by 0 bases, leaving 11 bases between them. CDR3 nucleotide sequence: TGTGCCAGCAGCGTAGGTGGGGGGGCGAGCACAGATACGCAGTATTTT. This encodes CASSVGGGASTDTQYF.

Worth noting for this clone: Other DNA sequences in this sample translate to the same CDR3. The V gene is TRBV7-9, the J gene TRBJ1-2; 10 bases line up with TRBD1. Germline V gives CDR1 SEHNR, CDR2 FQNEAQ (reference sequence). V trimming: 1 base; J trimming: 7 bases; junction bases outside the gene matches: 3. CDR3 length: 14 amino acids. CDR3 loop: CASSLGQGAFGYTF. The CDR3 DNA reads TGTGCCAGCAGCTTAGGACAGGGGGCTTTTGGCTACACCTTC.

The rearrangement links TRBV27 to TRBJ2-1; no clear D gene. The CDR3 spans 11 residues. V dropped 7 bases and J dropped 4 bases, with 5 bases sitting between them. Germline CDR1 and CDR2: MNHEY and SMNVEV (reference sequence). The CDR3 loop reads CASMVYNEQFF. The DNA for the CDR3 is TGTGCCAGCATGGTATACAATGAGCAGTTCTTC.

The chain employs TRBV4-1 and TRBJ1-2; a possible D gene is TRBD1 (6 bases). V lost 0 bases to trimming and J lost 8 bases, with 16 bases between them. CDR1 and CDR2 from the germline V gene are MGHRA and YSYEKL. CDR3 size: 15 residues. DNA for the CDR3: TGCGCCAGCAGCCAAGACAGGGGAGGATTCTGGGGCTACACCTTC. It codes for CASSQDRGGFWGYTF.

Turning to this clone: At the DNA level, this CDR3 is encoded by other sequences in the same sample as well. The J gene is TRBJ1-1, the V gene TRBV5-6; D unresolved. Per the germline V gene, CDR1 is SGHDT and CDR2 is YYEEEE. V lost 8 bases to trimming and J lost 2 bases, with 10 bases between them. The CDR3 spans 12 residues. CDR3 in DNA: TGTGCCAGTAGACGGGGTAACACTGAAGCTTTCTTT. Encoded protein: CASRRGNTEAFF. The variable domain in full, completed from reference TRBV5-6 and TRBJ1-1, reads DAGVTQSPTHLIKTRGQQVTLRCSPKSGHDTVSWYQQALGQGPQFIFQYYEEEERQRGNFPDRFSGHQFPNYSSELNVNALLLGDSALYLCASRRGNTEAFFGQGTRLTVV.

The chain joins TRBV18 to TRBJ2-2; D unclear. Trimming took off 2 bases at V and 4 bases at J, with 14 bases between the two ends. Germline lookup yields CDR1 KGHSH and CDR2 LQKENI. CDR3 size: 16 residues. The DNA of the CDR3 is TGTGCCAGCTCACCAACCTCTGACCAGCTCACCGGGGAGCTGTTTTTT. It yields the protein CASSPTSDQLTGELFF. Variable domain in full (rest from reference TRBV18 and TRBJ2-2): NAGVMQNPRHLVRRRGQEARLRCSPMKGHSHVYWYRQLPEEGLKFMVYLQKENIIDESGMPKERFSAEFPKEGPSILRIQQVVRGDSAAYFCASSPTSDQLTGELFFGEGSRLTVL.

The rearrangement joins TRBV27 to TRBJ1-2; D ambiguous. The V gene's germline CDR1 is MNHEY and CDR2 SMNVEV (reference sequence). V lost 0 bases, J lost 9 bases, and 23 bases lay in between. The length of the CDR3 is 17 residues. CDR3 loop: CASSLSSYGVGFRSYTF. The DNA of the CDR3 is TGTGCCAGCAGTTTATCGTCGTACGGGGTTGGTTTTAGGAGCTACACCTTC.

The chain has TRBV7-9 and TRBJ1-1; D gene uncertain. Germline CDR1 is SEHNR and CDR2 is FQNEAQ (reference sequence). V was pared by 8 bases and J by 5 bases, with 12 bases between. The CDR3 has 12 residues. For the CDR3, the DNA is TGTGCCAGCGATGGCGGCAGTACTGAAGCTTTCTTT. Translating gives CASDGGSTEAFF.

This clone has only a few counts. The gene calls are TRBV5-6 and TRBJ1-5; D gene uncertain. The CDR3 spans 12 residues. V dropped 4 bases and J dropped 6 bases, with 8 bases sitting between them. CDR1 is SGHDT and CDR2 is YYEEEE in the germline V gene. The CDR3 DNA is TGTGCCAGCAGCATCTCGGGTCAGCCCCAGCATTTT. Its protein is CASSISGQPQHF.